This T cell receptor beta chain was observed in a study of blood T cells in healthy people across ages. PCR was performed a second time for 7 to 11 cycles using a sample-barcoded 5' primer and a J-beta primer mix. Each CDR3 protein gets one entry after TCRdb re-called the 5' RACE reads with MiXCR. The table lists roughly 2 million distinct CDR3 sequences, approximately 50% of them singletons. Findings and limits, study-wide: TCR beta diversity tracked closely with naive T cell percentage.

CDR3 length: 10 residues. Germline V CDR1 and CDR2: SQVTM, ANQGSEA. A word on this clonotype: What it binds is unknown.

The chain is built from TRBV29-1 and TRBJ1-2; D possibly corresponds to TRBD1 (5 bases). The sequenced sample consisted of blood. This sequence originates from a middle-aged woman in good health. CDR3 nucleotide sequence: TGCGGGGGGGGAGACCGTGGCTACACCTTC. Translated: CGGGDRGYTF. Variable domain in full (rest from reference TRBV29-1 and TRBJ1-2): SAVISQKPSRDICQRGTSLTIQCQVDSQVTMMFWYRQQPGQSLTLIATANQGSEATYESGFVIDKFPISRPNLTFSTLTVSNMSPEDSSIYLCGGGDRGYTFGSGTRLTVV.